The rows below give T cell receptor beta chains drawn from one sample of a study of blood T cell repertoires in COVID-19. TCRdb keeps only in-frame clones here, not all; method: immunoSEQ multiplex PCR. The table has more than 70,000 clones, 75% to 85% seen once; the top ten hold around a tenth. The sample was peripheral blood. The source is a woman aged 70-85 years with acute or convalescent COVID-19. The CDR3 runs from the conserved cysteine through the conserved F or W. Each record gives: V gene, D gene, clone size, J gene, CDR3 protein, CDR3 DNA. The D gene is left open where the match is weak. Only part of the rows carry a size: once, few, many, or a class if the clone is expanded.

V: TRBV20-1
D: -
size: -
J: TRBJ2-1
CDR3: CSASHVVSITIHEQFF
DNA: TGCAGTGCTAGTCATGTGGTCAGCATCACTATCCATGAGCAGTTCTTC

V: TRBV6-5
D: -
size: -
J: TRBJ1-3
CDR3: CASSYQPGAGNTIYF
DNA: TGTGCCAGCAGTTACCAGCCGGGGGCTGGAAACACCATATATTTT

V: TRBV6-5
D: TRBD1
size: -
J: TRBJ2-7
CDR3: CASSPPGGNFHEQYF
DNA: TGTGCCAGCAGTCCCCCAGGGGGCAATTTCCACGAGCAGTACTTC

V: TRBV7-2
D: -
size: -
J: TRBJ1-1
CDR3: CASSFDSISTEAFF
DNA: TGTGCCAGCAGCTTCGACAGTATCAGCACTGAAGCTTTCTTT

V: TRBV6-6
D: -
size: once
J: TRBJ2-7
CDR3: CASRSSEYYEQYF
DNA: TGTGCCAGCCGATCTAGCGAATACTACGAGCAGTACTTC

V: TRBV7-2
D: -
size: -
J: TRBJ1-1
CDR3: CASSARQGRGTEAFF
DNA: TGTGCCAGCAGCGCCAGACAAGGGAGAGGGACTGAAGCTTTCTTT

V: TRBV5-4
D: -
size: -
J: TRBJ1-2
CDR3: CASSSSGGSFGYTF
DNA: TGTGCCAGCAGCTCCTCCGGGGGGTCCTTTGGCTACACCTTC

V: TRBV7-2
D: TRBD1
size: -
J: TRBJ1-2
CDR3: CASTDRGPGYGYTF
DNA: TGTGCCAGCACAGACAGGGGGCCGGGCTATGGCTACACCTTC

V: TRBV6-5
D: TRBD2
size: -
J: TRBJ2-7
CDR3: CASTKGSSGTYEQYF
DNA: TGTGCCAGCACTAAAGGGAGTAGCGGGACCTACGAGCAGTACTTC

V: TRBV2
D: -
size: -
J: TRBJ1-1
CDR3: CASSTRGATEAFF
DNA: TGTGCCAGCAGCACCCGTGGGGCCACTGAAGCTTTCTTT

V: TRBV19
D: TRBD1
size: once
J: TRBJ1-4
CDR3: CASRAQGAFNEKLFF
DNA: TGTGCCAGTAGAGCACAGGGGGCCTTTAATGAAAAACTGTTTTTT

V: TRBV5-4
D: TRBD2
size: few
J: TRBJ2-1
CDR3: CASSLAGMGGNEQFF
DNA: TGTGCCAGCAGCCTAGCGGGAATGGGCGGTAATGAGCAGTTCTTC

V: TRBV5-6
D: -
size: -
J: TRBJ1-6
CDR3: CASSFSGASYNSPLHF
DNA: TGTGCCAGCAGCTTTAGTGGGGCTTCCTATAATTCACCCCTCCACTTT

V: TRBV7-9
D: -
size: few
J: TRBJ1-3
CDR3: CASSLWGNHGGNTIYF
DNA: TGTGCCAGCAGCCTGTGGGGCAACCATGGTGGAAACACCATATATTTT

V: TRBV4-2
D: TRBD2
size: -
J: TRBJ2-1
CDR3: CASSPGGPGGPYEQFF
DNA: TGTGCCAGCAGCCCCGGGGGGCCGGGAGGGCCTTATGAGCAGTTCTTC

V: TRBV7-2
D: TRBD1
size: -
J: TRBJ2-4
CDR3: CASSLGAGQGAKKNIQYF
DNA: TGTGCCAGCAGCTTAGGGGCAGGACAGGGGGCCAAAAAAAACATTCAGTACTTC

V: TRBV7-2
D: -
size: -
J: TRBJ2-7
CDR3: CASSLEPSSAVSSYEQYF
DNA: TGTGCCAGCAGCTTAGAACCGTCCTCTGCGGTCTCCTCCTACGAGCAGTACTTC

V: TRBV2
D: TRBD1
size: -
J: TRBJ1-2
CDR3: CASSDNRGVGYTF
DNA: TGTGCCAGCAGTGATAACAGGGGTGTTGGCTACACCTTC

V: TRBV19
D: -
size: once
J: TRBJ1-2
CDR3: CASSSSNYGYTF
DNA: TGTGCCAGTAGTAGCAGTAACTATGGCTACACCTTC

V: TRBV19
D: -
size: once
J: TRBJ1-2
CDR3: CASSISVYGYTF
DNA: -

V: TRBV29-1
D: -
size: -
J: TRBJ2-3
CDR3: CSVGTGTDTQYF
DNA: TGCAGCGTTGGGACAGGCACAGATACGCAGTATTTT

V: TRBV15
D: -
size: -
J: TRBJ1-1
CDR3: CATSRDFGGELAEAFF
DNA: TGTGCCACCAGCAGAGATTTCGGGGGGGAACTCGCTGAAGCTTTCTTT

V: TRBV7-2
D: -
size: -
J: TRBJ2-7
CDR3: CASSLVYGDYEQYF
DNA: TGTGCCAGCAGCTTAGTGTACGGGGATTACGAGCAGTACTTC

V: TRBV3-1/TRBV3-2
D: TRBD2
size: -
J: TRBJ2-2
CDR3: CASSRVRTSGVGGELFF
DNA: TGTGCCAGCAGCCGCGTCCGGACTAGCGGGGTTGGCGGGGAGCTGTTTTTT

V: TRBV27
D: -
size: -
J: TRBJ1-1
CDR3: CASSPLSGGSTEAFF
DNA: TGTGCCAGCAGTCCATTGTCGGGTGGGAGCACTGAAGCTTTCTTT

V: TRBV28
D: TRBD2
size: -
J: TRBJ2-3
CDR3: CASKAGGTDTQYF
DNA: TGTGCCAGCAAAGCGGGGGGGACAGATACGCAGTATTTT

V: TRBV28
D: -
size: -
J: TRBJ2-7
CDR3: CASSRRERHHEQYF
DNA: TGTGCCAGCAGTCGGAGGGAACGGCACCACGAGCAGTACTTC

V: TRBV10-3
D: -
size: -
J: TRBJ1-1
CDR3: CAIRAGQNTEAFF
DNA: TGTGCCATCAGGGCAGGACAGAACACTGAAGCTTTCTTT

V: TRBV5-4
D: -
size: few
J: TRBJ1-1
CDR3: CASSLDRVNTEAFF
DNA: TGTGCCAGCAGCTTGGACAGGGTTAACACTGAAGCTTTCTTT

V: TRBV28
D: -
size: -
J: TRBJ2-3
CDR3: CASSLWAGNTDTQYF
DNA: TGTGCCAGCAGTTTATGGGCGGGAAACACAGATACGCAGTATTTT

V: TRBV7-2
D: TRBD2
size: once
J: TRBJ2-1
CDR3: CASSLGLAGGVQFF
DNA: TGTGCCAGCAGCTTGGGACTAGCGGGGGGTGTTCAGTTCTTC

V: TRBV29-1
D: TRBD1
size: -
J: TRBJ2-4
CDR3: CSVEDAADRVGSIQYF
DNA: TGCAGCGTTGAAGATGCAGCGGACAGGGTGGGGAGCATTCAGTACTTC

V: TRBV10-3
D: -
size: -
J: TRBJ2-6
CDR3: CATVDRISFSGVNVLTF
DNA: TGTGCCACAGTTGACAGGATTAGTTTCAGCGGGGTCAACGTCCTGACTTTC

V: TRBV5-6
D: TRBD1
size: -
J: TRBJ1-2
CDR3: CASSSDREGYTF
DNA: TGTGCCAGCAGCTCAGACAGGGAGGGCTACACCTTC

V: TRBV29-1
D: -
size: -
J: TRBJ2-7
CDR3: CSVALNYEQYF
DNA: TGCAGCGTCGCACTAAATTACGAGCAGTACTTC

V: TRBV27
D: TRBD2
size: -
J: TRBJ2-3
CDR3: CASRIRGLADTDTQYF
DNA: TGTGCCAGCAGAATCCGAGGACTAGCAGACACAGATACGCAGTATTTT

V: TRBV5-1
D: TRBD1
size: -
J: TRBJ1-1
CDR3: CASSLGTGWYTEAFF
DNA: TGCGCCAGCAGCTTGGGGACAGGATGGTACACTGAAGCTTTCTTT